The sequence of this TCR beta chain was determined in a study of technical replicates of blood from a handful of donors. CDR3 length: 11 residues. Trimming left V 1 base short and J 9 bases short, with 5 bases between. Germline CDR1 SGDLS, CDR2 YYNGEE. The method was immunoSEQ multiplex PCR; TCRdb's version includes in-frame clones alone and lacks a portion of them. In the table there are about 44,000 clones, approximately 96% of which are singletons. The TCR originated in a human donor in good health. The V gene is TRBV9, the J gene TRBJ2-1; D is uncertain. Sequenced sample: T cells isolated from PBMCs. The CDR3 is CASSVNSEQFF. CDR3 DNA sequence: TGTGCCAGCAGCGTAAACTCTGAGCAGTTCTTC.